Many counts were recorded for the clone carrying this T cell receptor beta chain. The data were taken from a study of blood T cells in healthy people across ages. Trimming pared 8 bases from V and 5 bases from J, leaving 12 bases between. This CDR3 is built from 12 residues. Through a sample-barcoded 5' primer and a J-beta primer mix, a second PCR was run for roughly 6 to 11 cycles. Using its own MiXCR run on the 5' RACE reads, TCRdb lists one record per CDR3 protein. The sample lists about 1,800,000 distinct CDR3 sequences, 28% seen once, with less than 9.5% in the top ten. Sequenced material: blood. This sequence joins TRBV12-3 or TRBV12-4 and TRBJ1-2; D uncertain. The origin of this receptor is a woman in her 30s in good health. CDR3: CASHLGGYGYTF. The CDR3 DNA follows: TGTGCCAGCCACCTGGGAGGGTATGGCTACACCTTC.